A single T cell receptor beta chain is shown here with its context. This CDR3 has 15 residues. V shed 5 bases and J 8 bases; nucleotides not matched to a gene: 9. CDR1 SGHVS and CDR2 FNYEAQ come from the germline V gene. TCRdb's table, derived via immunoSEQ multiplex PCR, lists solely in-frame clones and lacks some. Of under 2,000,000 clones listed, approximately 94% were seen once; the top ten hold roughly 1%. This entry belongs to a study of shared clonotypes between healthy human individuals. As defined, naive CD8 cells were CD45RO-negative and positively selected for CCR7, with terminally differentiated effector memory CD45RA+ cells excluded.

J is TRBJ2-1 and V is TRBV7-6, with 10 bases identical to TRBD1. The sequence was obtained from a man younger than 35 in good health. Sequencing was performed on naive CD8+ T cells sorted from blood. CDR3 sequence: CASSQEGTGVDEQFF. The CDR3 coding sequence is TGTGCCAGCAGCCAGGAAGGGACAGGGGTAGATGAGCAGTTCTTC.